The sample holds a few counts of the clone carrying this T cell receptor beta chain. Using a J-beta primer mix together with a sample-barcoded 5' primer, a second PCR was run for roughly 6 to 12 cycles. TCRdb re-analysed the 5' RACE reads in MiXCR, keeping a single row per CDR3 protein. The repertoire includes 700,000 or so distinct CDR3 sequences, around 38% of them detected once, and roughly 30% sits in the top ten. These data belong to a study of blood T cells in healthy people across ages. Study-wide background: About one barcoded beta molecule per two T cells was captured by template switching.

Donors gave 8 to 10 milliliters of peripheral blood apiece. The CDR3 consists of 15 residues. V was cut by 0 bases and J by 8 bases, with 16 bases left in between. Germline CDR1 and CDR2: LGHDT and YNNKEL (reference sequence). The clonotype comes from a man older than 75 in good health. The sequencing sample was made of blood. The chain uses TRBV3-1 and TRBJ1-2; tentatively, D is TRBD1 (5 bases). DNA for the CDR3: TGTGCCAGCAGCCAAGATCTCGGCAGGGCGGAAGGCTACACCTTC. As protein: CASSQDLGRAEGYTF.